This T cell receptor (beta chain) was profiled in a study of cytomegalovirus exposure and HLA in healthy donors. Overall study findings and caveats: Across donors, presence/absence analyses took sequencing depth to be roughly uniform. Indistinguishable V segments such as TRBV6-2 and TRBV6-3 were excluded.

V was pared by 1 base and J by 0 bases, with 9 bases between. Looked up from germline, CDR1 is SNHLY and CDR2 is FYNNEI. The CDR3 length is 15 residues. For this clone: Its antigen is not identified.

Both 60 Vbeta primers and 13 Jbeta primers went into the PCR. TCRdb keeps only in-frame clones here, not all; method: immunoSEQ multiplex PCR. The table includes about 100,000 clones, approximately 76% detected once. The receptor was derived from a woman aged 60 to 75 in good health and CMV-seropositive. The chain is built from TRBV2 and TRBJ1-2; the D is unclear. Sequencing was carried out using PBMCs. Written as DNA, the CDR3 is TGTGCCAGCAGTGAAGGACCCGGGGCTAACTATGGCTACACCTTC. Amino acids: CASSEGPGANYGYTF.